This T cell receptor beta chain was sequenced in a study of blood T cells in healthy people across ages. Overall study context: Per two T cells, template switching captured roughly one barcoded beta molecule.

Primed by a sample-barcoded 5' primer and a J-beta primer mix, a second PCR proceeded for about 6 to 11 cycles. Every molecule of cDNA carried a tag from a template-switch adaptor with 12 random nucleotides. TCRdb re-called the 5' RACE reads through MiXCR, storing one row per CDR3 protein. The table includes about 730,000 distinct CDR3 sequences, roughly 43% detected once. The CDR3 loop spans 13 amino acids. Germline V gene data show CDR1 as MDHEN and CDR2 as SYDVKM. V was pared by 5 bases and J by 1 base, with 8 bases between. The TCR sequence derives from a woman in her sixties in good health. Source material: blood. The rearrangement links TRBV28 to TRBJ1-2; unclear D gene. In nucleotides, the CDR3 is TGTGCCAGCAGTATCAGATTTAACTATGGCTACACCTTC. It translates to CASSIRFNYGYTF.